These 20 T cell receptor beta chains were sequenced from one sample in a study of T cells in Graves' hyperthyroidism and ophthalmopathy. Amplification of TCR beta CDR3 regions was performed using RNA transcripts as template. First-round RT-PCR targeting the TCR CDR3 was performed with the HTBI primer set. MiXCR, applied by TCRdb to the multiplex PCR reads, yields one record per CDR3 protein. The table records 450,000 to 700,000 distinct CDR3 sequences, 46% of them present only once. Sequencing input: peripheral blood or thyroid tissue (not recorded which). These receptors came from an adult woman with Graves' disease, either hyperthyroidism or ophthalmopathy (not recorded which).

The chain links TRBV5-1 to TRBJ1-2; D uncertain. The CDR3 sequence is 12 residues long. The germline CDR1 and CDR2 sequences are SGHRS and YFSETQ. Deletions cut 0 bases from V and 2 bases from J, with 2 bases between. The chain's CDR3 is CASSLENYGYTF. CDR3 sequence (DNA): TGCGCCAGCAGCTTGGAGAACTATGGCTACACCTTC.

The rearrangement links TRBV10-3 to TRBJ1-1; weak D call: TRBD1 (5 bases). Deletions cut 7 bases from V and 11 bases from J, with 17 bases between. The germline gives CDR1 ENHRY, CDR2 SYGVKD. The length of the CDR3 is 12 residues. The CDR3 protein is CAIMRQRGAAFF. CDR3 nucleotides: TGTGCCATCATGCGACAGCGAGGTGCGGCTTTCTTT.

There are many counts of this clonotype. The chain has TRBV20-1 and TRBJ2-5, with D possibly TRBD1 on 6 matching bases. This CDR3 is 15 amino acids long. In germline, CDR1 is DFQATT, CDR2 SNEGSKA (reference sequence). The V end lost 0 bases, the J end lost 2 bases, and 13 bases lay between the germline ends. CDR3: CSARDPRGGQETQYF. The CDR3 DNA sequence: TGCAGTGCTAGAGATCCCAGGGGTGGGCAAGAGACCCAGTACTTC.

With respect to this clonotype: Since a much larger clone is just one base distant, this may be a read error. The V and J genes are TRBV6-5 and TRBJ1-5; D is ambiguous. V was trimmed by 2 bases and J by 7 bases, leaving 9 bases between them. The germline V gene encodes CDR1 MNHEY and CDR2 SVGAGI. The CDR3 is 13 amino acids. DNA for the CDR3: TGTGCCAGCAGTTACGCTTTAGGGCAGCCCCAGCATTTT. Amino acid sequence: CASSYALGQPQHF.

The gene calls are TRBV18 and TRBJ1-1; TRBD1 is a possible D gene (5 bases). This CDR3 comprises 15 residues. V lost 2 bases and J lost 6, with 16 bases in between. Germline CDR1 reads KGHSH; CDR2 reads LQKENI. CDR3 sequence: CASSPGGMGRAEAFF. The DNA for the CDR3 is TGTGCCAGCTCACCAGGGGGGATGGGACGGGCTGAAGCTTTCTTT. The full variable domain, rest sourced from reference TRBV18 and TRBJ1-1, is NAGVMQNPRHLVRRRGQEARLRCSPMKGHSHVYWYRQLPEEGLKFMVYLQKENIIDESGMPKERFSAEFPKEGPSILRIQQVVRGDSAAYFCASSPGGMGRAEAFFGQGTRLTVV.

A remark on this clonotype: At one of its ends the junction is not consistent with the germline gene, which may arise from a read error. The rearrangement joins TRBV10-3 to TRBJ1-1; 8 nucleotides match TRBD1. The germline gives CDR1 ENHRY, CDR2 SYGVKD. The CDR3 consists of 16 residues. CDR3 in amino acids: CASSSTRQGPNTEAFF. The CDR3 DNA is TGTGCCAGCAGTTCGACCCGACAGGGGCCGAACACTGAAGCTTTCTTT.

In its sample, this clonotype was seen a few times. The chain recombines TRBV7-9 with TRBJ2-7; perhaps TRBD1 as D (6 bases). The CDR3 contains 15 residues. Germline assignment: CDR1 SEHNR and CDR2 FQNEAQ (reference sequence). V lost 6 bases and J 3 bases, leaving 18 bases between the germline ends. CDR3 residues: CASSTDRGGYYEQYF. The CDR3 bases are TGTGCCAGCAGTACCGACAGAGGGGGATACTACGAGCAGTACTTC.

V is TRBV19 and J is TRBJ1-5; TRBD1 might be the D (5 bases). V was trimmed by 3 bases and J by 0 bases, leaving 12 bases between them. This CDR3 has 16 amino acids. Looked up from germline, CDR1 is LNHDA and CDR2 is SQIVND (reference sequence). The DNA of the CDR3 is TGTGCCAGTAGTATGTGGGAGACAGATAGCAATCAGCCCCAGCATTTT. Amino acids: CASSMWETDSNQPQHF.

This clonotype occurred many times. CDR3 protein: CASSSRTVQETQYF. CDR3 DNA: TGTGCCAGCAGCTCGAGGACAGTTCAAGAGACCCAGTACTTC. The chain employs TRBV5-8 and TRBJ2-5, with D maybe TRBD1 (6 bases). The germline V gene has CDR1 SGHTS and CDR2 YDEGEE. The CDR3 is 14 residues long. Trimming left V 3 bases short and J 2 bases short, with 11 bases between.

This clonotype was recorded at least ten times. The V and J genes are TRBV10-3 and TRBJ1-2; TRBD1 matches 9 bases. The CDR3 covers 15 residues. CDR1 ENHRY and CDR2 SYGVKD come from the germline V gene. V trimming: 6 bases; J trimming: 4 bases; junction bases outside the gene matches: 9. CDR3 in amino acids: CAIRGGQGVSYGYTF. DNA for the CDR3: TGTGCCATCAGGGGGGGACAGGGTGTTTCCTATGGCTACACCTTC.

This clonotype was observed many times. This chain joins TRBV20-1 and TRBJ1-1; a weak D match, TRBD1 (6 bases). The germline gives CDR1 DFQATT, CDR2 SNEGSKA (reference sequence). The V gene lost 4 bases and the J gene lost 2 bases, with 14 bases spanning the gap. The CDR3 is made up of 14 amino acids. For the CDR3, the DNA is TGCAGTGCTACACAGGGACCGATAAACACTGAAGCTTTCTTT. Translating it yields CSATQGPINTEAFF.

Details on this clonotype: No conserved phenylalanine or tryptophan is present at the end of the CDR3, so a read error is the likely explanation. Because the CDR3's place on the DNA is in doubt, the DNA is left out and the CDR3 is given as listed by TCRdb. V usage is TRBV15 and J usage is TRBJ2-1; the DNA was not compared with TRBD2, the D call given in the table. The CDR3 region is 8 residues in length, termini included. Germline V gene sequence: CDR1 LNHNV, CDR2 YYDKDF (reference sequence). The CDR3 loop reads CATSRAAG.

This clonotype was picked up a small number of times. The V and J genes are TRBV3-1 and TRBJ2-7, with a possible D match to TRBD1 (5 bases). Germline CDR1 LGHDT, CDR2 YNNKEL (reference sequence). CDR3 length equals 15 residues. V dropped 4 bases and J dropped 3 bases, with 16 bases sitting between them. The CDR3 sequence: CASSRSPQGFYEQYF. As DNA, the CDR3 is TGTGCCAGCAGCCGATCCCCTCAGGGATTCTACGAGCAGTACTTC.

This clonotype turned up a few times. The CDR3 DNA reads as TGTGCCAGCAGCTTCCCGGCAAGCGCCGGGGAGCTGTTTTTT. Translating it yields CASSFPASAGELFF. The chain couples TRBV7-2 to TRBJ2-2; D gene uncertain. Germline CDR1 reads SGHTA; CDR2 reads FQGNSA. The length of the CDR3 is 14 residues. V shed 3 bases and J shed 6 bases, with 11 bases lying between them.

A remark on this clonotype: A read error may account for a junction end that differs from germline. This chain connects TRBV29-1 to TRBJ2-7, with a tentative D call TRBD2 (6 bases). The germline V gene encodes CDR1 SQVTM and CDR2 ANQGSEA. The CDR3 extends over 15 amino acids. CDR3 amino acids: CGVVYSGGSTYEQYF. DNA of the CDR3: TGCGGCGTTGTCTATAGCGGCGGATCAACCTACGAGCAGTACTTC.

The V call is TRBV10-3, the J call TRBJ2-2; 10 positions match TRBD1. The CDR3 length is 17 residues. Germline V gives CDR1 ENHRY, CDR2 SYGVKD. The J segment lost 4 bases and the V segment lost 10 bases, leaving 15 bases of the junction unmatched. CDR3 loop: CATKPGQGREGTGELFF. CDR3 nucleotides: TGTGCCACCAAACCGGGACAGGGGAGAGAAGGCACCGGGGAGCTGTTTTTT.

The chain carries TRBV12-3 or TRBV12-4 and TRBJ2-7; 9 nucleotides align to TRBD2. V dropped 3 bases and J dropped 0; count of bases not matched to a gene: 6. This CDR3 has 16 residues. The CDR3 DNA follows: TGTGCCAGCAGTTTCTGGCTAGCGGGGTTCTCCTACGAGCAGTACTTC. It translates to CASSFWLAGFSYEQYF.

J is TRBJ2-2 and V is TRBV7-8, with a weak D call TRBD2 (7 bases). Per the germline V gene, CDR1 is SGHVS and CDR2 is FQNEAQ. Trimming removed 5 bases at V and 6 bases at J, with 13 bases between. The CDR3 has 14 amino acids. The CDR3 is CASSLGGPAGELFF. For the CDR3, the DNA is TGTGCCAGCAGCCTGGGGGGGCCGGCCGGGGAGCTGTTTTTT.

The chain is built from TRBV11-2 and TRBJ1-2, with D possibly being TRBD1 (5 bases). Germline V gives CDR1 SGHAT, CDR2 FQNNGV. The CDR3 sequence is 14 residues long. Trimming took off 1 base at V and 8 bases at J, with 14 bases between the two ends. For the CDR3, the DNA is TGTGCCAGCAGCTTAGGAGGAGGGGATCGGGGCTACACCTTC. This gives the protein CASSLGGGDRGYTF. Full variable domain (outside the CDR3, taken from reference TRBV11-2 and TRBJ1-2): EAGVAQSPRYKIIEKRQSVAFWCNPISGHATLYWYQQILGQGPKLLIQFQNNGVVDDSQLPKDRFSAERLKGVDSTLKIQPAKLEDSAVYLCASSLGGGDRGYTFGSGTRLTVV.

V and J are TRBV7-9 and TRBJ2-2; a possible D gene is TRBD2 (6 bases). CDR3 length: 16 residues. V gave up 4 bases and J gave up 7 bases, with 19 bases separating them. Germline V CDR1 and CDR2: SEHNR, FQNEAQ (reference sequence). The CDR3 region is CASSSQEAGRYGELFF. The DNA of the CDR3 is TGTGCCAGCAGCTCTCAGGAGGCGGGACGTTACGGGGAGCTGTTTTTT.